Many counts were recorded for the clone carrying this T cell receptor beta chain. Antigen specificity is unknown. This record comes from a study of CD8 T cells in ankylosing spondylitis. Germline V gene sequence: CDR1 ENHRY, CDR2 SYGVKD. CDR3 length equals 13 residues. With 6 bases removed from V and 5 bases from J, the gap between germline ends came to 11 bases. TCRdb passed the 5' RACE reads through MiXCR, listing each CDR3 protein once. The data hold a few hundred thousand distinct CDR3 sequences, with about a fifth observed a single time. Points from the study as a whole: The study identified a TCR beta motif of several highly homologous variants that appeared characteristic of ankylosing spondylitis blood. The disease-linked clones had a CD8+ phenotype and low blood frequencies. Reactive arthritis synovial fluid and blood were previously reported to contain some motif variants. Matched synovial fluid from ankylosing spondylitis patients was reported to be enriched for disease-linked clones.

The gene calls are TRBV10-3 and TRBJ1-5; perhaps TRBD1 as D (5 bases). Source material: blood, either unsorted or a sorted T cell fraction (not recorded which). The sequence was obtained from a female donor with ankylosing spondylitis or in good health (not recorded which). CDR3 in DNA: TGTGCCATCAGGATCCAACAGGATCAGCCCCAGCATTTT. Protein sequence: CAIRIQQDQPQHF.